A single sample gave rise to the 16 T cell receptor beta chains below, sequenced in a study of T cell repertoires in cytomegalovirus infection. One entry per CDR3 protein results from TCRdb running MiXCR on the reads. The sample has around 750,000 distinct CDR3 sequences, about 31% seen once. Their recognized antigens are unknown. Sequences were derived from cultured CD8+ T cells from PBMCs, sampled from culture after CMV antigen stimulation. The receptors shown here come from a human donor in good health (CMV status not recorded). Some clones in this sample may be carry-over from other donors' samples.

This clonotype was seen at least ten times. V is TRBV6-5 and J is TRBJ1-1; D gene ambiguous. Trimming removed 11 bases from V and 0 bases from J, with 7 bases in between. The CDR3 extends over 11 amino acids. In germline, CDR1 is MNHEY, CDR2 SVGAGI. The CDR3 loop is CAVEVNTEAFF. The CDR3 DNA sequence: TGTGCCGTAGAGGTGAACACTGAAGCTTTCTTT.

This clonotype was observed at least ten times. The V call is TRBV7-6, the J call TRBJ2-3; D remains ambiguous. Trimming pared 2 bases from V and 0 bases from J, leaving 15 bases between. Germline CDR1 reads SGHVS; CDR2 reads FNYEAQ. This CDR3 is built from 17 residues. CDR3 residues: CASSLTSTVFSTDTQYF. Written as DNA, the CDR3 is TGTGCCAGCAGCTTAACGTCGACGGTCTTCAGCACAGATACGCAGTATTTT. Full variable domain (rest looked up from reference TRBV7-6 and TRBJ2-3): GAGVSQSPRYKVTKRGQDVALRCDPISGHVSLYWYRQALGQGPEFLTYFNYEAQQDKSGLPNDRFSAERPEGSISTLTIQRTEQRDSAMYRCASSLTSTVFSTDTQYFGPGTRLTVL.

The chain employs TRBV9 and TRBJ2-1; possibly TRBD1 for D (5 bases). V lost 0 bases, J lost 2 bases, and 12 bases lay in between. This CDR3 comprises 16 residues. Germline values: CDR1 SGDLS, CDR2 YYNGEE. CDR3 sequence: CASSVEIWGAYNEQFF. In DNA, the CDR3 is TGTGCCAGCAGCGTAGAGATTTGGGGCGCCTACAATGAGCAGTTCTTC. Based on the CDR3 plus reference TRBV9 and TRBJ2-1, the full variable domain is DSGVTQTPKHLITATGQRVTLRCSPRSGDLSVYWYQQSLDQGLQFLIQYYNGEERAKGNILERFSAQQFPDLHSELNLSSLELGDSALYFCASSVEIWGAYNEQFFGPGTRLTVL.

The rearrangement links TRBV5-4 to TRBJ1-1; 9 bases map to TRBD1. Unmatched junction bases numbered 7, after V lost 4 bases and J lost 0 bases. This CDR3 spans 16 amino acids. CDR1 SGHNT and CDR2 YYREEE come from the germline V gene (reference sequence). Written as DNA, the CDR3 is TGTGCCAGCAGCGCGGACAGGGGAGGAATGAACACTGAAGCTTTCTTT. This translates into CASSADRGGMNTEAFF.

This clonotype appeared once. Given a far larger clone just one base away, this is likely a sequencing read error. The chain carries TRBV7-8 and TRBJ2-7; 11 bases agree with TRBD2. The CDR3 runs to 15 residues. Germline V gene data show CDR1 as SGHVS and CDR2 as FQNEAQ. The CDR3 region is CPSSLAGGSSYEQYF. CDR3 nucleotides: TGTCCCAGCAGCTTAGCGGGAGGGAGCTCCTACGAGCAGTACTTC.

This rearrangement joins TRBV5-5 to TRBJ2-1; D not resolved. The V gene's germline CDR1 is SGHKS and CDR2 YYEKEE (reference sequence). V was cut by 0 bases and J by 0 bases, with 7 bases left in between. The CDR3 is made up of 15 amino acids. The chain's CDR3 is CASSLGLDSYNEQFF. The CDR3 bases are TGTGCCAGCAGCTTGGGTCTAGACTCCTACAATGAGCAGTTCTTC.

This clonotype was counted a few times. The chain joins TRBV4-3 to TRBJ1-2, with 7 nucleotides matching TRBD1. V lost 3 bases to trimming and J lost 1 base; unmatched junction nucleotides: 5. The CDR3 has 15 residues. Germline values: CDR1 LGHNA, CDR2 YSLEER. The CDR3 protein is CASSQDRDSNYGYTF. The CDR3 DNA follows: TGCGCCAGCAGCCAGGACCGGGACAGTAACTATGGCTACACCTTC.

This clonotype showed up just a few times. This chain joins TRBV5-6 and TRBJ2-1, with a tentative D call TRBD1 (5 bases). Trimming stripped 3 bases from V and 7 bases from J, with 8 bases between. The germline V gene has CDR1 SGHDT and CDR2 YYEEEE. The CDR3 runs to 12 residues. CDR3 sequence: CASSYRINEQFF. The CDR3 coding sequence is TGTGCCAGCAGCTACAGGATTAATGAGCAGTTCTTC.

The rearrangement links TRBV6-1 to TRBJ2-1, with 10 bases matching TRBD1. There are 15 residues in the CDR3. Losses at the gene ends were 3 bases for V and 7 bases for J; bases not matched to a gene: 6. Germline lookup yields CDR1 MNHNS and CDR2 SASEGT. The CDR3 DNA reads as TGTGCCAGCAGTGAGGTGGGGACAGGGGTGAATGAGCAGTTCTTC. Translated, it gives CASSEVGTGVNEQFF.

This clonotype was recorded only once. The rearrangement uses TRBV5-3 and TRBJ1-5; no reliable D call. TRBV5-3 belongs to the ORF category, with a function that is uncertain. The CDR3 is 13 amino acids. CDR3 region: CAGLGYSNQPQHF. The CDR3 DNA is TGTGCAGGCCTGGGGTATAGCAATCAGCCCCAGCATTTT.

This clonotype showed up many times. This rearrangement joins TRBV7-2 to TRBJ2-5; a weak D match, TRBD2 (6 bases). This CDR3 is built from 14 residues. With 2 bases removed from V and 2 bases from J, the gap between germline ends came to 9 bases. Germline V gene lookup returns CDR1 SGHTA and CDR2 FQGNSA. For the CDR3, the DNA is TGTGCCAGCAGCTTACCGGGACTTCAAGAGACCCAGTACTTC. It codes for CASSLPGLQETQYF.

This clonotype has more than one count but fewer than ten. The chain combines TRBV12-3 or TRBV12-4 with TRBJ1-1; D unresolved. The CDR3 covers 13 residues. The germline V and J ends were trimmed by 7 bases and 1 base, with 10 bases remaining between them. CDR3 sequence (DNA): TGTGCCAGCATCTCGAACAGGAACACTGAAGCTTTCTTT. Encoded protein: CASISNRNTEAFF.

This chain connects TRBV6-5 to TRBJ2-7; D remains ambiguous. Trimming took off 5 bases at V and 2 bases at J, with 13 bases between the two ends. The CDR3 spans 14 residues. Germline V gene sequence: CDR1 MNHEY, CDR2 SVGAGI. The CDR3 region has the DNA TGTGCCAGCAGTGGGTTTGGCCTTACCTACGAGCAGTACTTC. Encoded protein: CASSGFGLTYEQYF.

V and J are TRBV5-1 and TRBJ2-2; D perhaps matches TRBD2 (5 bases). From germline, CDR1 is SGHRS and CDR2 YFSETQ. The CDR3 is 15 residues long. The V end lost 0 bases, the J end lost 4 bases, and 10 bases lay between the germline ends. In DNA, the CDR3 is TGCGCCAGCAGCTTGGGGCAGGACTTCACCGGGGAGCTGTTTTTT. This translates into CASSLGQDFTGELFF.

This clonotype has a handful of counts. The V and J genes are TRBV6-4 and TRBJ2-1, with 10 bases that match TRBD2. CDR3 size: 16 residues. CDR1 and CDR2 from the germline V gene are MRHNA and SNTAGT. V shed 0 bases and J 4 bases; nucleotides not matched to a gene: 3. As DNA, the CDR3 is TGTGCCAGCAGTGACTCTAGCGGGGGGCCTTACAATGAGCAGTTCTTC. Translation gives CASSDSSGGPYNEQFF.

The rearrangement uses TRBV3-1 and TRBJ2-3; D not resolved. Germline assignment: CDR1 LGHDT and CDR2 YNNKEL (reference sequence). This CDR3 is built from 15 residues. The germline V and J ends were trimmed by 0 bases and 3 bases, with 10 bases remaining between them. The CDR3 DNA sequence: TGTGCCAGCAGCCAAGACGGTACCAGAACAGATACGCAGTATTTT. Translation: CASSQDGTRTDTQYF.